This T cell receptor beta chain was recovered during a study of T-cell reconstitution after alpha-beta-depleted transplantation in children. General study findings and limits: Surviving thymic progenitors and recipient T cells were the source of high TCRbeta diversity at day 60 in some patients. Newly generated T cells supplied most T-cell counts and diversity one year post-transplant. After transplant, at about two months, alpha-beta T cells were reportedly derived from several hundred expanded graft clones.

This clonotype was counted only a few times. Its antigen is not known. The CDR3 runs to 13 residues. Trimming removed 3 bases from V and 4 bases from J, with 9 bases in between. The V gene's germline CDR1 is ENHRY and CDR2 SYGVKD. A library of TCRbeta sequences, prepared with unique molecular identifiers, was generated. TCRdb recomputed calls from the PCR reads with MiXCR, one row per CDR3 protein. This table has about 78,000 distinct CDR3 sequences, approximately 14% appearing once. The sample here was PBMCs, mostly from graft donor cells, taken 180 days after TCRalphabeta/CD19-depleted stem cell transplant. The source of this sequence is a male patient under 10 years old who had a stem cell transplant for acute lymphoblastic leukemia, so the T cells may come from the graft donor. The chain combines TRBV10-3 with TRBJ2-5; D unclear. The CDR3 nucleotides read TGTGCCATCAGTGAATTGGATTCAGAGACCCAGTACTTC. Its protein product is CAISELDSETQYF.